One sample yielded the 8 T cell receptor beta chains listed below, sequenced in a study of T cells in women clearing cervical HPV infection. The protocol was immunoSEQ multiplex PCR, while the TCRdb copy is restricted to in-frame clones and leaves out a portion. The specimen's table records about 30,000 clones. Sequencing was performed on blood buffy coat. All receptors derive from a woman between 18 and 70 years old with a cervical HPV16 infection that either progressed to CIN3+ or cleared (not recorded which).

CDR3 region: CASSQDIWRESYEQYF. CDR3 DNA, as far as it was read: TGTGCCAGCAGCCAAGATATTTGGCGGGAGTCGTACGAG. The genes are TRBV4-2 and TRBJ2-7, with 7 bases that match TRBD2. The read halts 3 residues ahead of the CDR3 end, with the missing end drawn from the germline J gene. J gave up 4 bases and V 0 bases, and 9 bases lay outside the gene matches. The CDR3 sequence is 16 residues long. CDR1 and CDR2 (germline): LGHNA, YNFKEQ.

Comments on this clone: With the read ending 3 residues before the CDR3 end, the germline J gene is used to fill in that end. The V call is TRBV6-1, the J call TRBJ2-1; D uncertain. Looked up from germline, CDR1 is MNHNS and CDR2 is SASEGT. V shed 2 bases and J shed 4 bases, with 15 bases lying between them. The CDR3 is 16 amino acids. Partial CDR3 DNA: TGTGCCAGCAGTGAATTGGCCCCCGGCGGTTACAATGAG. Protein product: CASSELAPGGYNE. Given in full, the CDR3 is CASSELAPGGYNEQFF.

Notes on this clone: The read ends 3 residues early relative to the CDR3; the germline J gene fills the gap. This chain connects TRBV6-2 or TRBV6-3 to TRBJ1-2; TRBD1 aligns across 9 bases. The J segment lost 7 bases and the V segment lost 4 bases, leaving 10 bases of the junction unmatched. The CDR3 is 15 amino acids. Germline CDR1 reads MNHEY; CDR2 reads SVGEGT. The DNA read from the CDR3 is TGTGCCAGCAGTTCCCCCGGGACAGGGACAACTGGC. Amino acid sequence: CASSSPGTGTTG. The entire CDR3 sequence reads CASSSPGTGTTGYTF.

A remark on this clone: The read ends 3 residues before the CDR3 terminus; that terminus is restored from the germline J gene. This sequence joins TRBV30 and TRBJ2-7; 8 bases fit TRBD1. Germline CDR1 and CDR2: GTSNPN and SVGIG (reference sequence). Losses at the gene ends were 2 bases for V and 3 bases for J; bases not matched to a gene: 9. This CDR3 has 15 amino acids. The covered CDR3 bases are TGTGCCTGGAGTACTCCCCGGACAGGGATCTACGAG. It encodes CAWSTPRTGIYE. The entire CDR3 is CAWSTPRTGIYEQYF.

On this clone itself: The read finishes 3 residues shy of the CDR3 end, and the germline J gene is used to complete it. The chain couples TRBV2 to TRBJ1-5; a possible D gene is TRBD1 (6 bases). This CDR3 spans 13 amino acids. The V and J ends lost 6 bases and 3 bases respectively, with 9 bases between them. Germline CDR1 is SNHLY and CDR2 is FYNNEI. The CDR3: CASRGQFNQPQHF. The CDR3 bases that were read are TGTGCCAGCAGAGGACAGTTCAATCAGCCC.

The CDR3 DNA, read in part, is TGTGCCAGCAGCCAAGGAGGGGGAGTATTTGAAAAA. It specifies CASSQGGGVFEK. The whole CDR3 is CASSQGGGVFEKLFF. The chain joins TRBV14 to TRBJ1-4, with D perhaps matching TRBD1 (6 bases). With the read ending 3 residues before the CDR3 end, the germline J gene is used to fill in that end. The ends were cut back, 1 base at V and 7 bases at J, with 13 bases in the middle. CDR1 is SGHDN and CDR2 is FVKESK in the germline V gene. This CDR3 has 15 amino acids. Combining the CDR3 with reference TRBV14 and TRBJ1-4 gives the whole variable domain EAGVTQFPSHSVIEKGQTVTLRCDPISGHDNLYWYRRVMGKEIKFLLHFVKESKQDESGMPNNRFLAERTGGTYSTLKVQPAELEDSGVYFCASSQGGGVFEKLFFGSGTQLSVL.

The CDR3 sequence is CAWSAGQGGELFF. CDR3 bases read: TGTGCCTGGAGTGCCGGACAGGGCGGGGAG. This chain joins TRBV30 and TRBJ2-2; 8 nucleotides agree with TRBD1. The read terminates 3 residues ahead of where the CDR3 ends, so the germline J gene completes it. Trimming cost V 1 base and J 7 bases; bases outside gene matches: 2. This CDR3 comprises 13 residues. The germline gives CDR1 GTSNPN, CDR2 SVGIG (reference sequence).

Comments on this clone: Read sequence stops 3 residues before the CDR3 end, and the germline J gene provides the missing end. V gene TRBV7-2 combines with J gene TRBJ1-2; a possible D gene is TRBD1 (5 bases). Germline loops: CDR1 SGHTA, CDR2 FQGNSA. The CDR3 is 14 amino acids. The V and J ends lost 2 bases and 0 bases respectively, with 7 bases between them. CDR3 sequence reads: CASSLTQANYGYTF. The sequenced CDR3 bases are TGTGCCAGCAGCTTAACACAGGCTAACTATGGC.